This TCR beta chain was identified in a study of T cell responses to AZD1222 COVID-19 vaccine. V lost 3 bases to trimming and J lost 0 bases; unmatched junction nucleotides: 7. From germline, CDR1 is MNHEY and CDR2 SMNVEV (reference sequence). CDR3 length: 17 residues. Using immunoSEQ multiplex PCR, the repertoire was profiled, and TCRdb retains in-frame clones only, with some absent. Of 150,000 or so clones in the sample, 86% were seen once. The receptor's source is an adult in good health. The V call is TRBV27, the J call TRBJ1-2; TRBD1 matches at 10 bases. The starting material was peripheral blood, obtained on day 0 of MenACWY control vaccination. DNA of the CDR3: TGTGCCAGCAGTTTTATGACAGGGGGCAGAACTAACTATGGCTACACCTTC. Protein sequence: CASSFMTGGRTNYGYTF.